These 19 T cell receptor beta chains were sequenced from one sample in a study of shared clonotypes between healthy human individuals. Positive CCR7 selection of CD45RO-negative cells yielded the naive CD8 cells, and terminally differentiated effector memory CD45RA+ cells were excluded. TCRdb's copy holds only in-frame clones and misses some; the assay was immunoSEQ multiplex PCR. There are about 700,000 clones in the sample; about 90% occur only once, and 24% lies in the top ten. Sequences were obtained from naive CD8+ T cells sorted from blood. All receptors derive from a man aged 30 to 39 in good health.

The rearrangement joins TRBV9 to TRBJ2-7; no definite D call. The CDR3 is made up of 15 amino acids. Trimming removed 0 bases at V and 2 bases at J, with 12 bases between. Germline CDR1 is SGDLS and CDR2 is YYNGEE. The CDR3 region is CASSVEAQSTYEQYF. The CDR3, as DNA: TGTGCCAGCAGCGTAGAGGCGCAGTCTACCTACGAGCAGTACTTC. Filled out from reference TRBV9 and TRBJ2-7, the complete variable domain reads DSGVTQTPKHLITATGQRVTLRCSPRSGDLSVYWYQQSLDQGLQFLIQYYNGEERAKGNILERFSAQQFPDLHSELNLSSLELGDSALYFCASSVEAQSTYEQYFGPGTRLTVT.

This sequence joins TRBV7-2 and TRBJ2-3, with 8 bases aligning to TRBD1. The CDR3 spans 15 residues. V shed 5 bases, J shed 3 bases, and the junction held 7 bases outside the gene matches. Germline CDR1 SGHTA, CDR2 FQGNSA. CDR3 loop: CASSARGRRTDTQYF. Here the CDR3 DNA reads TGTGCCAGCAGCGCCAGGGGGCGTCGGACAGATACGCAGTATTTT.

The CDR3 protein is CASSRDRASTDTQYF. The CDR3 nucleotides read TGCGCCAGCAGCCGAGACAGGGCTAGCACAGATACGCAGTATTTT. This chain uses TRBV4-1 with TRBJ2-3, with 7 positions matching TRBD1. The V segment lost 4 bases and the J segment 0 bases; nucleotides outside the gene matches: 4. This CDR3 has 15 residues. Germline loops: CDR1 MGHRA, CDR2 YSYEKL.

For this clone: At one end the junction does not follow the germline gene, possibly because of a read error. This sequence joins TRBV27 and TRBJ2-7; TRBD1 aligns across 9 bases. Germline lookup yields CDR1 MNHEY and CDR2 SMNVEV (reference sequence). This CDR3 comprises 16 residues. This chain's CDR3 is CASSSIVGQGFLAFNF. CDR3 sequence (DNA): TGTGCCAGCAGTTCTATTGTGGGACAGGGATTTTTAGCGTTCAACTTC.

This chain links TRBV7-2 with TRBJ2-1, with D maybe TRBD2 (6 bases). This CDR3 comprises 16 residues. CDR1 is SGHTA, CDR2 FQGNSA, per germline. Deletions cut 5 bases from V and 8 bases from J, with 22 bases between. CDR3 in amino acids: CASSPRARDFNHEQFF. CDR3 sequence (DNA): TGTGCCAGCAGCCCGAGGGCTCGGGACTTTAACCATGAGCAGTTCTTC.

V usage is TRBV28 and J usage is TRBJ2-5; weak D call: TRBD1 (5 bases). Germline CDR1 and CDR2: MDHEN and SYDVKM. Trimming removed 6 bases at V and 7 bases at J, with 18 bases between. The CDR3 totals 14 residues. The CDR3 DNA sequence: TGTGCCAGCAGCCCCGATCAAGGGGCCAGGACCCAGTACTTC. It translates to CASSPDQGARTQYF.

The V and J genes are TRBV2 and TRBJ1-4; no definite D call. The CDR3 runs 14 residues. Germline V gene sequence: CDR1 SNHLY, CDR2 FYNNEI. Trimming took off 4 bases at V and 4 bases at J, with 10 bases between the two ends. The CDR3 here is CASSVSKFNEKLFF. The CDR3 DNA reads as TGTGCCAGCAGTGTCAGCAAATTTAATGAAAAACTGTTTTTT.

On this clone itself: One junction end disagrees with the germline gene, perhaps due to a read error. The chain uses TRBV28 and TRBJ1-4, with a possible D match to TRBD1 (5 bases). This CDR3 has 14 amino acids. CDR1 and CDR2 from the germline V gene are MDHEN and SYDVKM. CDR3 residues: CASSAQGANEKLFF. The DNA for the CDR3 is TGTGCCAGCAGCGCTCAGGGTGCTAACGAAAAACTGTTTTTT. Supplemented by reference TRBV28 and TRBJ1-4, the full variable domain reads DVKVTQSSRYLVKRTGEKVFLECVQDMDHENMFWYRQDPGLGLRLIYFSYDVKMKEKGDIPEGYSVSREKKERFSLILESASTNQTSMYLCASSAQGANEKLFFGSGTQLSVL.

The chain combines TRBV19 with TRBJ2-2; D is ambiguous. V lost 7 bases, J lost 5 bases, and 8 bases lay in between. Germline lookup yields CDR1 LNHDA and CDR2 SQIVND (reference sequence). The CDR3 is made up of 12 amino acids. In nucleotides, the CDR3 is TGTGCCAGTACCGTCGGGACCGGGGAGCTGTTTTTT. Translating gives CASTVGTGELFF.

The chain uses TRBV7-9 and TRBJ2-7, with TRBD2 matching 8 bases. The CDR3 covers 14 residues. Germline V gene lookup returns CDR1 SEHNR and CDR2 FQNEAQ (reference sequence). Trimming removed 6 bases from V and 5 bases from J; junction bases left unmatched: 9. This chain's CDR3 is CASRKSGGPNEQYF. CDR3 nucleotide sequence: TGTGCCAGCAGGAAGTCGGGAGGGCCTAACGAGCAGTACTTC.

V and J are TRBV5-1 and TRBJ2-7; 8 bases align to TRBD1. The junction had 7 bases not matched to a gene; V was cut back by 3 bases and J by 2 bases. The CDR3 runs to 15 residues. Looked up from germline, CDR1 is SGHRS and CDR2 is YFSETQ. The CDR3 sequence is CASSSSGTGTYEQYF. CDR3 sequence (DNA): TGCGCCAGCAGCTCATCCGGGACAGGTACCTACGAGCAGTACTTC.

The chain has TRBV4-1 and TRBJ1-1; 7 nucleotides match TRBD1. V lost 3 bases to trimming and J lost 6 bases; unmatched junction nucleotides: 7. The CDR3 length is 14 residues. CDR1 and CDR2 (germline): MGHRA, YSYEKL. For the CDR3, the DNA is TGCGCCAGCAGCCACAGGACAGGCGGGGCTGAAGCTTTCTTT. As protein: CASSHRTGGAEAFF.

The V and J genes are TRBV2 and TRBJ2-2, with TRBD1 matching over 7 bases. The germline V gene encodes CDR1 SNHLY and CDR2 FYNNEI. V trimming: 5 bases; J trimming: 3 bases; junction bases outside the gene matches: 3. The CDR3 has 14 residues. The CDR3 region has the DNA TGTGCCAGCAGTTACAGGGGAGACACCGGGGAGCTGTTTTTT. Translating gives CASSYRGDTGELFF.

The V and J genes are TRBV27 and TRBJ1-1; possible D gene TRBD1, 5 bases. Germline V gene data show CDR1 as MNHEY and CDR2 as SMNVEV (reference sequence). The length of the CDR3 is 14 residues. The V end was cut by 5 bases, the J end by 1 base, with 11 bases between. The CDR3 loop reads CASSPQTGNTEAFF. The CDR3 nucleotides are TGTGCCAGCAGTCCCCAAACAGGGAACACTGAAGCTTTCTTT.

The rearrangement links TRBV5-4 to TRBJ2-2, with 7 bases matching TRBD2. The ends lost 5 bases at V and 0 bases at J; junction bases unmatched: 10. There are 17 residues in the CDR3. Germline CDR1 SGHNT, CDR2 YYREEE (reference sequence). Written as DNA, the CDR3 is TGTGCCAGCAGGTCGGGGCGGGAGAAAACGAACACCGGGGAGCTGTTTTTT. This encodes CASRSGREKTNTGELFF.

The CDR3: CASGQAYGYTF. In DNA form, the CDR3 reads TGTGCCAGCGGACAGGCCTATGGCTACACCTTC. The J gene is TRBJ1-2, the V gene TRBV13; 7 bases line up with TRBD1. CDR3 length: 11 residues. CDR1 is PRHDT, CDR2 FYEKMQ, per germline (reference sequence). V dropped 8 bases and J dropped 4; count of bases not matched to a gene: 1.

This clone showed up just once. This chain joins TRBV14 and TRBJ2-1; weak D call: TRBD1 (5 bases). This CDR3 is built from 15 residues. V dropped 4 bases and J dropped 0 bases, with 10 bases sitting between them. Per germline, CDR1 SGHDN and CDR2 FVKESK. The CDR3 sequence: CASSPRGNSYNEQFF. The CDR3 DNA reads as TGTGCCAGCAGCCCAAGGGGAAACTCCTACAATGAGCAGTTCTTC.

CDR3 loop: CASSPVSDLVTSGVFRADTQYF. The CDR3 DNA is TGTGCCAGCAGCCCAGTCTCGGACCTTGTGACTAGCGGGGTTTTTAGGGCAGATACGCAGTATTTT. The chain links TRBV28 to TRBJ2-3; 11 bases match TRBD2. With 6 bases clipped from V and 4 bases from J, the junction kept 27 bases outside the gene matches. The CDR3 is made up of 22 amino acids. Germline CDR1 and CDR2: MDHEN and SYDVKM.

The chain recombines TRBV15 with TRBJ2-1; D may be TRBD2 (6 bases). Trimming stripped 4 bases from V and 3 bases from J, with 13 bases between. Per the germline V gene, CDR1 is LNHNV and CDR2 is YYDKDF (reference sequence). The CDR3 has 15 residues. The CDR3 reads CATSKDSDYYNEQFF. The DNA of the CDR3 is TGTGCCACCAGCAAAGACTCGGACTACTACAATGAGCAGTTCTTC.